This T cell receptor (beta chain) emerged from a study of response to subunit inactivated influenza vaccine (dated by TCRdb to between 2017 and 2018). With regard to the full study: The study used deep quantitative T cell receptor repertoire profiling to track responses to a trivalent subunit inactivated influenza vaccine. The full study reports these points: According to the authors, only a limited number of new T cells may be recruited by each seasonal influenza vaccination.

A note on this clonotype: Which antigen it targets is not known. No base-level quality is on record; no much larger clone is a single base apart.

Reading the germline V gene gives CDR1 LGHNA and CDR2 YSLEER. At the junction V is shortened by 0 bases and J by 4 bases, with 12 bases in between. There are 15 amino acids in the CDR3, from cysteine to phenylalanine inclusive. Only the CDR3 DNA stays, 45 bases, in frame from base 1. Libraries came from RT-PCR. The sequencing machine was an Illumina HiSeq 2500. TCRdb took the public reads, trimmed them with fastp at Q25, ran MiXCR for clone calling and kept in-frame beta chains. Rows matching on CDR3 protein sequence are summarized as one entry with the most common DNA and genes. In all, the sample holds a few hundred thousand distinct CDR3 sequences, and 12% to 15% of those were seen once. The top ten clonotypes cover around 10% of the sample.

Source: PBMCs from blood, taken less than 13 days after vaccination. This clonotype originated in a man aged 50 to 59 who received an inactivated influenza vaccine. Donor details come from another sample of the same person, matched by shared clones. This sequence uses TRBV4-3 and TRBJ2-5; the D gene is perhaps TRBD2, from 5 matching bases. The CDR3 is CASSQDPRGGETQYF. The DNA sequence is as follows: TGCGCCAGCAGCCAAGATCCTCGGGGTGGAGAGACCCAGTACTTC.